This entry lists 15 T cell receptor beta chains sequenced from one sample in a study of blood T cell repertoires in COVID-19. Sequencing used immunoSEQ multiplex PCR; TCRdb keeps in-frame clones, though not all of them. This sample carries around 250,000 clones, about nine tenths of them seen once, and the ten largest clones take 3%. Input material: peripheral blood. Receptors were obtained from a woman aged 25 to 45 with active or convalescent COVID-19.

This rearrangement joins TRBV27 to TRBJ2-1; TRBD1 matches 7 bases. J lost 8 bases, V lost 4 bases, and 11 bases had no gene match. Germline V gene sequence: CDR1 MNHEY, CDR2 SMNVEV (reference sequence). This CDR3 is 15 amino acids long. CDR3: CASSYGPRDSHEQFF. The DNA for the CDR3 is TGTGCCAGCAGTTACGGACCCCGGGACAGTCATGAGCAGTTCTTC.

The chain recombines TRBV3-1 (or the pseudogene TRBV3-2) with TRBJ2-7; D may be TRBD2 (7 bases). CDR1 is LGHDT, CDR2 YNNKEL, per germline (reference sequence). V lost 4 bases, J lost 4 bases, and 20 bases lay in between. The CDR3 covers 16 residues. CDR3 loop: CASSLIGGRSTYEQYF. CDR3 nucleotide sequence: TGTGCCAGCAGCCTTATCGGGGGGCGTTCAACTTACGAGCAGTACTTC.

CDR3 protein: CASSLRGAEEQYF. The CDR3 bases are TGTGCCAGCAGCTTGCGGGGGGCGGAGGAGCAGTACTTC. The chain carries TRBV5-4 and TRBJ2-7; possible D gene TRBD2, 7 bases. Trimming cost V 1 base and J 7 bases, with 12 bases left between them. The CDR3 is made up of 13 amino acids. Germline assignment: CDR1 SGHNT and CDR2 YYREEE (reference sequence).

The chain uses TRBV4-3 and TRBJ2-5; tentative D call: TRBD2 (6 bases). The CDR3 length is 14 residues. Trimming pared 2 bases from V and 5 bases from J, leaving 12 bases between. The germline CDR1 and CDR2 sequences are LGHNA and YSLEER. The chain's CDR3 is CASSQTGGAETQYF. DNA for the CDR3: TGCGCCAGCAGCCAAACCGGCGGGGCCGAGACCCAGTACTTC.

The table lists this clone with a count of one. The genes are TRBV5-1 and TRBJ1-2, with TRBD1 as a possible D gene (6 bases). Germline CDR1 reads SGHRS; CDR2 reads YFSETQ. CDR3 size: 13 residues. V lost 3 bases to trimming and J lost 5 bases, with 11 bases between them. The CDR3: CASSSGTRYGYTF. The CDR3 nucleotides are TGCGCCAGCAGCTCGGGGACACGGTATGGCTACACCTTC.

This rearrangement joins TRBV2 to TRBJ1-5; a possible D gene is TRBD1 (6 bases). V was trimmed by 3 bases and J by 4 bases, leaving 10 bases between them. CDR3 size: 14 residues. CDR1 is SNHLY, CDR2 FYNNEI, per germline. The CDR3: CASSERQENQPQHF. In DNA, the CDR3 is TGTGCCAGCAGTGAGCGACAGGAAAATCAGCCCCAGCATTTT. Full variable domain (rest looked up from reference TRBV2 and TRBJ1-5): EPEVTQTPSHQVTQMGQEVILRCVPISNHLYFYWYRQILGQKVEFLVSFYNNEISEKSEIFDDQFSVERPDGSNFTLKIRSTKLEDSAMYFCASSERQENQPQHFGDGTRLSIL.

This chain joins TRBV12-3 or TRBV12-4 and TRBJ1-1; D gene uncertain. Trimming removed 1 base from V and 2 bases from J, with 5 bases in between. CDR3 size: 13 residues. The CDR3 region is CASSLDSNTEAFF. DNA of the CDR3: TGTGCCAGCAGTTTAGACAGCAACACTGAAGCTTTCTTT.

The chain uses TRBV7-8 and TRBJ1-6, with D uncertain. The CDR3 runs 18 residues. V was shortened by 1 base and J by 0 bases, with 13 bases between the two germline ends. Per the germline V gene, CDR1 is SGHVS and CDR2 is FQNEAQ. The CDR3 spells CASSLESVSSSYNSPLHF. CDR3 nucleotides: TGTGCCAGCAGCTTAGAATCCGTTAGTTCCTCCTATAATTCACCCCTCCACTTT.

V and J are TRBV9 and TRBJ2-2, with unresolved D. V was clipped by 0 bases and J by 4 bases, with 13 bases between them. The CDR3 spans 16 residues. From germline, CDR1 is SGDLS and CDR2 YYNGEE. CDR3 in DNA: TGTGCCAGCAGCGTAGGCCCAGATCAGGTCACCGGGGAGCTGTTTTTT. Its protein product is CASSVGPDQVTGELFF.

V is TRBV28 and J is TRBJ2-7; no definite D call. CDR1 and CDR2 (germline): MDHEN, SYDVKM. This CDR3 is 12 amino acids long. V lost 4 bases to trimming and J lost 3 bases, with 7 bases between them. For the CDR3, the DNA is TGTGCCAGCAGTTCGCGATTCTACGAGCAGTACTTC. Translation gives CASSSRFYEQYF.

This clone was picked up a small number of times. The rearrangement uses TRBV30 and TRBJ1-1; possible D gene TRBD1, 6 bases. The CDR3 length is 12 residues. V lost 4 bases and J 6 bases, leaving 12 bases between the germline ends. CDR1 and CDR2 from the germline V gene are GTSNPN and SVGIG (reference sequence). CDR3 in amino acids: CAWNRAIAEAFF. DNA of the CDR3: TGTGCCTGGAACAGGGCAATCGCTGAAGCTTTCTTT.

This chain links TRBV7-6 with TRBJ2-4, with a tentative D call TRBD2 (7 bases). The germline CDR1 and CDR2 sequences are SGHVS and FNYEAQ. CDR3 length: 16 residues. V was pared by 1 base and J by 5 bases, with 15 bases between. CDR3 amino acids: CASSLGPGGPQNIQYF. CDR3 DNA sequence: TGTGCCAGCAGCTTAGGCCCGGGGGGCCCTCAAAACATTCAGTACTTC.

DNA for the CDR3: TGTGCCAGCAGTTGGGACAGGGGGAATGAGCAGTTCTTC. Protein: CASSWDRGNEQFF. The chain has TRBV27 and TRBJ2-1, with 11 bases lining up with TRBD1. The germline CDR1 and CDR2 sequences are MNHEY and SMNVEV (reference sequence). J was trimmed by 7 bases and V by 4 bases; bases with no gene match: 0. The CDR3 spans 13 residues.

The chain links TRBV3-1 (or the pseudogene TRBV3-2) to TRBJ2-7; D might be TRBD1 (5 bases). The CDR3 contains 11 residues. Germline loops: CDR1 LGHDT, CDR2 YNNKEL (reference sequence). Trimming shortened V by 4 bases and J by 6 bases, and 7 bases separated the two germline ends. The CDR3 DNA sequence: TGTGCCAGCAGCCGTCAGGGCGAGCAGTACTTC. Its translation: CASSRQGEQYF.

This clone was seen once. The chain uses TRBV1 and TRBJ1-2; TRBD1 reflects the table's D call only, with no check against the DNA. TRBV1 is annotated as a pseudogene. There are 17 residues in the CDR3. Here the CDR3 reads CTSSQEFQQGAVYGYTF. The CDR3 DNA is TGCACCAGCAGCCAAGAGTTCCAGCAGGGGGCGGTCTATGGCTACACCTTC.